The rows below give T cell receptor beta chains drawn from one sample of a study of cytomegalovirus exposure and HLA in healthy donors. TCRdb's table, derived via immunoSEQ multiplex PCR, lists solely in-frame clones and lacks some. The repertoire holds about 150,000 clones, with approximately 79% as singletons. Sequenced sample: PBMCs. These receptors came from a woman between 45 and 65 years old in good health and CMV-seropositive. Both conserved end residues are part of each CDR3. Each record gives: V gene, J gene, CDR3 length, CDR3 protein.

TRBV5-1,TRBJ1-2,12,CASSLDSSGYTF
TRBV18,TRBJ2-1,15,CASSPTGQANNEQFF
TRBV18,TRBJ2-7,15,CASSPDRGSDYEQYF
TRBV30,TRBJ2-7,13,CAWRTPTGGAWYF
TRBV15,TRBJ1-1,14,CATSLRDRNTEAFF
TRBV7-2,TRBJ1-5,16,CASSLVGEDFNQPQHF
TRBV14,TRBJ1-2,13,CASSPGQHYGYTF
TRBV11-2,TRBJ2-7,13,CASSSRAREEQYF
TRBV7-9,TRBJ1-6,17,CASSSRRDRAENSPLHF
TRBV7-6,TRBJ2-2,16,CASSLLFGTAAGELFF
TRBV6-5,TRBJ2-7,12,CASRMTGYEQYF
TRBV13,TRBJ2-7,16,CASSLSFGDSSYEQYF
TRBV7-9,TRBJ2-3,16,CASSGRQGLDTDTQYF
TRBV30,TRBJ2-3,21,CAWSPTQTSGGGFINTDTQYF
TRBV6-1,TRBJ1-1,13,CASSEAGLNEAFF
TRBV28,TRBJ1-5,14,CASRGTGAGRAQHF
TRBV5-4,TRBJ2-1,18,CASSGGQARGQRANEQFF
TRBV6-5,TRBJ1-2,12,CASSNRGGGYTF
TRBV6-1,TRBJ1-3,15,CASYHHAGGGNTIYF
TRBV11-2,TRBJ2-3,14,CASRGGALVDTQYF
TRBV15,TRBJ2-7,14,CATSRTSGAYEQYF
TRBV14,TRBJ1-6,15,CASSPGQGVYSPLHF
TRBV19,TRBJ1-6,16,CASSLGQGANNSPLHF
TRBV27,TRBJ1-2,15,CASRITQGANYGYTF
TRBV6-6,TRBJ2-3,15,CASSIQGASTDTQYF
TRBV7-2,TRBJ2-3,14,CASSSDRGPDTQYF
TRBV18,TRBJ1-4,16,CASSLTAGATNEKLFF
TRBV7-2,TRBJ1-4,14,CASSPSGEGEKLFF
TRBV7-2,TRBJ1-6,15,CASSKKQGITSPLHF
TRBV30,TRBJ1-2,13,CAWRGQDNYGYTF
TRBV6-6,TRBJ2-3,15,CASSRSGSGTDTQYF
TRBV19,TRBJ2-1,15,CASSIDEQDYNEQFF
TRBV7-2,TRBJ2-1,17,CASSIERGVASYNEQFF
TRBV6-1,TRBJ1-4,13,CASSPRQGEKLFF
TRBV10-3,TRBJ1-2,14,CAISGIQGADGYTF
TRBV12-5,TRBJ1-5,15,CASGLEGGRNQPQHF
TRBV30,TRBJ1-4,13,CAWNEGVQEKLFF
TRBV9,TRBJ2-1,14,CASSVASGYNEQFF
TRBV19,TRBJ2-5,15,CATSRGQADGETQYF
TRBV5-6,TRBJ1-1,15,CASSLKDFPVTEAFF
TRBV19,TRBJ1-1,15,CASSILGEGGTEAFF
TRBV6-6,TRBJ2-1,16,CASRYQAGGGSGEQFF
TRBV12-5,TRBJ2-3,14,CASTAGLYTDTQYF
TRBV10-3,TRBJ2-1,16,CAISDSLQGSYNEQFF
TRBV5-6,TRBJ2-1,18,CASRRLAGGSISYNEQFF
TRBV5-1,TRBJ1-5,14,CASSLGDRDQPQHF
TRBV5-1,TRBJ2-2,15,CASSSQGGNTGELFF
TRBV25-1,TRBJ1-2,12,CASSKTGYGYTF
TRBV7-9,TRBJ1-6,14,CASSRTGLDSPLHF
TRBV6-1,TRBJ2-3,14,CASSETPRPATQYF